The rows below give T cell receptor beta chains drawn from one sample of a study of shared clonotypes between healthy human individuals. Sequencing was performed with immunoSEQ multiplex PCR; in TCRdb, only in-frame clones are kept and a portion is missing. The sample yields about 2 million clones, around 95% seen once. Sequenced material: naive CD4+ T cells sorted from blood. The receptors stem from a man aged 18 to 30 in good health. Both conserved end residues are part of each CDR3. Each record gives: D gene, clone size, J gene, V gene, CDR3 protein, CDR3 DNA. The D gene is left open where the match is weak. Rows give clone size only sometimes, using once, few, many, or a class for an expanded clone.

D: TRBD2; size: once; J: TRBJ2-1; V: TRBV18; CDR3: CASSPKGLAGNEQFF; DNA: TGTGCCAGCTCACCGAAGGGGCTAGCGGGGAATGAGCAGTTCTTC
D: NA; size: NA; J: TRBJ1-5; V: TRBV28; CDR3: CASSFSGNNQPQHF; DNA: TGTGCCAGCAGTTTTTCGGGGAACAATCAGCCCCAGCATTTT
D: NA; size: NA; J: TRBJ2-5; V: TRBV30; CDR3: CAWSVQKGVRGQETQYF; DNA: TGTGCCTGGAGTGTACAAAAGGGGGTAAGGGGTCAAGAGACCCAGTACTTC
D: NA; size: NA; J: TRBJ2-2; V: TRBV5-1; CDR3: CASSLSQNTGELFF; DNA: TGCGCCAGCAGCTTGTCACAGAACACCGGGGAGCTGTTTTTT
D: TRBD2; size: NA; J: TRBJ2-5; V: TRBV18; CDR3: CASSSLTGGMETQYF; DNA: TGTGCCAGCTCATCCCTGACGGGGGGGATGGAGACCCAGTACTTC
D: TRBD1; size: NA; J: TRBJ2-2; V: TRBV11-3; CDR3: CASSPGQGKTGELFF; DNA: TGTGCCAGCAGCCCGGGACAGGGAAAGACCGGGGAGCTGTTTTTT
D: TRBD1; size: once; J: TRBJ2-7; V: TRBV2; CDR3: CASTGQRSSYEQYF; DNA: TGTGCCAGCACGGGACAGAGGAGCTCCTACGAGCAGTACTTC
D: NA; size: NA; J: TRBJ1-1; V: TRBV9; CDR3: CASSVGPNSEAFF; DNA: TGTGCCAGCAGCGTAGGACCGAACTCTGAAGCTTTCTTT
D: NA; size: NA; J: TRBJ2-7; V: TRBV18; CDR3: CASSPRAGEQYF; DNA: TGTGCCAGCTCACCACGCGCCGGCGAGCAGTACTTC
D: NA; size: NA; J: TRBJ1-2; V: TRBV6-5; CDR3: CASSYRGSGYTF; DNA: TGTGCCAGCAGTTACAGGGGATCTGGCTACACCTTC
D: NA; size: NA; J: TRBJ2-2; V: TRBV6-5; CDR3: CASRVGAGPTGELFF; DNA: TGTGCATCCCGGGTGGGGGCAGGACCAACCGGGGAGCTGTTTTTT
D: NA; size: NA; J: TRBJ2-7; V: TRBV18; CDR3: CASSRWISSPSEQYF; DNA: TGTGCCAGCTCGCGTTGGATCTCGTCCCCCAGCGAGCAGTACTTC
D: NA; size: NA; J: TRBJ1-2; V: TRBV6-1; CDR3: CASTPWEGFDYGYTF; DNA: TGTGCCAGCACCCCATGGGAGGGGTTTGACTATGGCTACACCTTC
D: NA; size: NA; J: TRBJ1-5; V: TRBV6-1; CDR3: CASKSPKWQPQHF; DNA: TGTGCCAGCAAGTCCCCTAAATGGCAGCCCCAGCATTTT
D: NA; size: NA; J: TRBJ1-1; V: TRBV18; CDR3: CASSKDGSMNTEAFF; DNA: TGTGCCAGCTCAAAGGACGGATCTATGAACACTGAAGCTTTCTTT
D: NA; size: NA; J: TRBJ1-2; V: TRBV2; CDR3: CASTFGVGDGYTF; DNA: TGTGCCAGCACATTTGGGGTAGGGGATGGCTACACCTTC
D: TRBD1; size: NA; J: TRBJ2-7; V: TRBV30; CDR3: CAWRGGQGFYEQYF; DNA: TGTGCCTGGAGGGGGGGACAGGGTTTCTACGAGCAGTACTTC
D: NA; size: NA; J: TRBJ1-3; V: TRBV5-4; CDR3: CASSLGDSSGNTIYF; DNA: TGTGCCAGCAGCTTAGGCGACAGCTCTGGAAACACCATATATTTT
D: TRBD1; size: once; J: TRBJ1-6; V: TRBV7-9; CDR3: CASSRNRQGKDFHF; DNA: TGTGCCAGCAGCCGTAACAGACAGGGCAAAGACTTCCACTTT
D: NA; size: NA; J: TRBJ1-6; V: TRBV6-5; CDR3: CASSYSGAHGWPLHF; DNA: TGTGCCAGCAGTTATTCGGGGGCTCATGGTTGGCCCCTCCACTTT
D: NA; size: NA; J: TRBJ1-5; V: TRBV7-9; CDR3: CASSALDRTPNQPQHF; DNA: TGTGCCAGCAGCGCCCTAGATAGGACACCCAATCAGCCCCAGCATTTT
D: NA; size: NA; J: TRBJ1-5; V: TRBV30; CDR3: CAWSVLLGGQGQPQHF; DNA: TGTGCCTGGAGTGTACTGCTCGGGGGGCAGGGTCAGCCCCAGCATTTT
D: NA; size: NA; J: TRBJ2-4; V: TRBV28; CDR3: CASRTGTSTQYF; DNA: TGTGCCAGCAGGACCGGGACCAGCACTCAGTACTTC
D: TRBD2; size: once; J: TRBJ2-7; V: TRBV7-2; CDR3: CASSWGTSGTYEQYF; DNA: TGTGCCAGCAGCTGGGGGACTAGCGGGACATACGAGCAGTACTTC
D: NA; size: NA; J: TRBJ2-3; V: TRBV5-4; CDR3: CAISTGDKDTQYF; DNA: TGTGCCATCTCCACGGGGGACAAGGATACGCAGTATTTT
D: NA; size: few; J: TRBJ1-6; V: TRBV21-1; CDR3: CASNDRVSYDNSPLHF; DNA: TGTGCCAGCAACGACAGGGTATCGTACGATAATTCACCCCTCCACTTT
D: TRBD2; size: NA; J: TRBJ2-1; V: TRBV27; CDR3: CASSQTSGVYNEQFF; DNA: TGTGCCAGCAGTCAAACTAGCGGGGTTTACAATGAGCAGTTCTTC
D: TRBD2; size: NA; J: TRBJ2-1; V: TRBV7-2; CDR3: CASSSTSGSYNEQFF; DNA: TGTGCCAGCAGCTCGACTAGCGGGAGTTACAATGAGCAGTTCTTC
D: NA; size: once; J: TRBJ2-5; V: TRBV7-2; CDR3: CASSREGGETQYF; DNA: TGTGCCAGCAGCCGCGAAGGTGGAGAGACCCAGTACTTC
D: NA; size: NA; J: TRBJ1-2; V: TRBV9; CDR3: CASSVGGRSADGYTF; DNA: TGTGCCAGCAGCGTAGGGGGGCGGTCGGCAGATGGCTACACCTTC
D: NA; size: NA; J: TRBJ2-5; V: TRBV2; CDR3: CASSSPAGRQETQYF; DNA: TGTGCCAGCAGTTCCCCGGCGGGGAGGCAGGAGACCCAGTACTTC
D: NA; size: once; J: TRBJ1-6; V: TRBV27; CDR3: CASSLFRLPNSPLHF; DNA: TGTGCCAGCAGTTTATTTCGGTTACCCAATTCACCCCTCCACTTT